The clone carrying this TCR beta chain came up a few times. This sample was included in a study of OX40 agonist ivuxolimab in advanced cancers. Clones were sequenced by immunoSEQ multiplex PCR, and TCRdb holds only the in-frame ones, with some missing. The sample lists about 77,000 clones, 81% occurring once. There are 14 residues in the CDR3. Per germline, CDR1 MGHRA and CDR2 YSYEKL. Trimming left V 0 bases short and J 8 bases short, with 13 bases between. The specimen was CD4+ or CD8+ T cells sorted from blood, collected in a trial of the OX40 agonist ivuxolimab. The sequence was collected from an adult with an advanced solid tumor such as melanoma, head and neck, liver or kidney cancer. The V gene is TRBV4-1, the J gene TRBJ1-2; D possibly corresponds to TRBD1 (5 bases). CDR3 amino acids: CASSQDLHRRGYTF. The DNA for the CDR3 is TGCGCCAGCAGCCAAGATCTCCACAGGCGGGGCTACACCTTC.